This is a list of T cell receptor beta chains from one sample in a study of shared clonotypes between healthy human individuals. TCRdb's copy holds only in-frame clones and misses some; the assay was immunoSEQ multiplex PCR. This sample has around 620,000 clones, with around 96% found just once. Sequencing input: naive CD8+ T cells sorted from blood. These receptors all stem from a woman aged 25 to 45 in good health. Each CDR3 is given with its conserved first and last residue. D genes are given only for firm matches. Size is stated for part of the rows, as once, few or many counts, or as a class when the clone is expanded.

v_gene	abundance	j_gene	d_gene	CDR3nt	CDR3aa
TRBV11-2	few	TRBJ2-7	NA	TGTGCCAGCAGCACCCCCTACGAGCAGTACTTC	CASSTPYEQYF
TRBV7-9	NA	TRBJ1-3	NA	TGTGCCAGCAGCTTAGGTGGCGGCGTTAGAAACACCATATATTTT	CASSLGGGVRNTIYF
TRBV19	NA	TRBJ2-3	TRBD2	TGTGCCAGTAGTATCCGGTTTGCGGGAGAAGCAGATACGCAGTATTTT	CASSIRFAGEADTQYF
TRBV27	few	TRBJ2-1	TRBD2	TGTGCCAGCAGTTTATGGAGCGGGAGCTCCTACAATGAGCAGTTCTTC	CASSLWSGSSYNEQFF
TRBV28	few	TRBJ1-5	NA	TGTGCCAGCAGTTTAGGGAGCAGTCAGCCCCAGCATTTT	CASSLGSSQPQHF
TRBV4-1	NA	TRBJ2-7	TRBD2	TGCGCCAGCAGCCTTAGGCGCACTCTTGGGACTAGCGATTACGAGCAGTACTTC	CASSLRRTLGTSDYEQYF
TRBV23-1	NA	TRBJ1-5	TRBD1	TGCGCCAGCAGTCAAATGGGACCGGGACAGGGATGTTGGCAGCCCCAGCATTTT	CASSQMGPGQGCWQPQHF
TRBV27	NA	TRBJ2-7	NA	TGTGCCAGCAGTTCTCGGACAGCCCTACGACCGCCGGTTGAGCAGTACTTC	CASSSRTALRPPVEQYF
TRBV6-1	NA	TRBJ2-1	TRBD2	TGTGCCAGCAGTGACCCTGGGTGGCTAGCGGGCCCTAAGCATGAGCAGTTCTTC	CASSDPGWLAGPKHEQFF
TRBV11-1	NA	TRBJ2-7	TRBD1	TGTGCCAGCAGCAACCTGGCAGGGGGATACTACGAGCAGTACTTC	CASSNLAGGYYEQYF
TRBV27	NA	TRBJ1-5	TRBD1	TGTGCCAGCAGTTTCGGACAGGGGATCAATCAGCCCCAGCATTTT	CASSFGQGINQPQHF
TRBV27	NA	TRBJ2-2	NA	TGTGCCAGCAGTCCCTCTTGGGGGGTCTGGACCGGGGAGCTGTTTTTT	CASSPSWGVWTGELFF
TRBV6-5	NA	TRBJ2-1	NA	TGTGCCAGCAGTTACCCGGACGGCAATGAGCAGTTCTTC	CASSYPDGNEQFF
TRBV6-5	NA	TRBJ2-5	NA	TGTGCCAGCAGTTACTCCCACAGATTAGAGACCCAGTACTTC	CASSYSHRLETQYF
TRBV27	NA	TRBJ1-5	NA	TGTGCCAGCAGTTTATCTCGGGGGGCTTTGCAGCCCCAGCATTTT	CASSLSRGALQPQHF
TRBV7-9	NA	TRBJ2-1	TRBD2	TGTGCCAGCAGACCCAGCGGGATCGAATCCAATGAGCAGTTCTTC	CASRPSGIESNEQFF
TRBV27	NA	TRBJ2-3	TRBD1	TGTGCCAGCAGTTCGGTCGGGACAGGGATTGGGATTGATACGCAGTATTTT	CASSSVGTGIGIDTQYF
TRBV6-1	NA	TRBJ2-7	TRBD1	TGTGCCAGCAGGGGCGGGGACAGGGGTTACGAGCAGTACTTC	CASRGGDRGYEQYF
TRBV9	NA	TRBJ2-7	TRBD2	TGTGCCAGCAGCGCGGGGACTAGCGGTTTACTGGGCGAGCAGTACTTC	CASSAGTSGLLGEQYF
TRBV6-4	NA	TRBJ1-1	NA	TGTGCCAGCAGTGAAGGCCCACTAACCCTGAACACTGAAGCTTTCTTT	CASSEGPLTLNTEAFF
TRBV4-2	NA	TRBJ2-3	TRBD2	TGTGCCAGCAGCCAACCGGGACTAGCGACCTTCACAGATACGCAGTATTTT	CASSQPGLATFTDTQYF
TRBV28	NA	TRBJ2-7	TRBD1	TGTGCCAGCAGTCCCCCGGGACAGGGCCTCTCCTACGAGCAGTACTTC	CASSPPGQGLSYEQYF
TRBV28	NA	TRBJ2-7	NA	TGTGCCAGCAGTTTAGGGGCCCCGACGAGCTCCTACGAGCAGTACTTC	CASSLGAPTSSYEQYF
TRBV25-1	once	TRBJ2-2	NA	TGTGCCAGCAGTGAACAGGGGGGCACCGGGGAGCTGTTTTTT	CASSEQGGTGELFF
TRBV28	NA	TRBJ1-5	TRBD1	TGTGCCAGCAGTTATTGGGACAGGGGAAGAGATCAGCCCCAGCATTTT	CASSYWDRGRDQPQHF
TRBV7-2	NA	TRBJ2-1	NA	TGTGCCAGCAGCTTGGACACGATACAGTGGATCTACAATGAGCAGTTCTTC	CASSLDTIQWIYNEQFF
TRBV2	NA	TRBJ2-7	NA	TGTGCCAGCAGGGAGGGGGAGCAGTACTTC	CASREGEQYF
TRBV28	NA	TRBJ1-1	NA	TGTGCCAGCAGTCAACCGCGGGGAGTCGGGGAAGCTTTCTTT	CASSQPRGVGEAFF
TRBV6-6	NA	TRBJ2-1	TRBD2	TGTGCCAGCAAGGAGGCTAGCGGGGATAACAATGAGCAGTTCTTC	CASKEASGDNNEQFF
TRBV27	NA	TRBJ2-7	NA	TGTGCCAGCAGTTTAGCCCCTACAGGGATGGGCTACGAGCAGTACTTC	CASSLAPTGMGYEQYF
TRBV27	NA	TRBJ1-3	TRBD1	TGTGCCAGCAGAGGGGGCCTTGGAAACACCATATATTTT	CASRGGLGNTIYF
TRBV5-5	NA	TRBJ1-2	NA	TGTGCCAGCAGCTCACTACTCCATAACTATGGCTACACCTTC	CASSSLLHNYGYTF
TRBV7-9	NA	TRBJ2-1	NA	TGTGCCAGCAGCTTAGAACGCAGGGGCGATGAGCAGTTCTTC	CASSLERRGDEQFF
TRBV6-1	NA	TRBJ2-7	TRBD2	TGTGCCAGCAGTAAAACCGAGAGGGGACTAGCAGAGCAGTACTTC	CASSKTERGLAEQYF
TRBV27	NA	TRBJ2-1	NA	TGTGCCAGCAGTTTACGGGGAACGGGCAATGAGCAGTTCTTC	CASSLRGTGNEQFF
TRBV13	NA	TRBJ2-7	NA	TGTGCCAGCAGCACGGGACGCTCGGAGGCTTACGAGCAGTACTTC	CASSTGRSEAYEQYF
TRBV19	NA	TRBJ2-7	NA	TGTGCCAGTAGCGACAACTACGAGCAGTACTTC	CASSDNYEQYF
TRBV28	NA	TRBJ1-1	NA	TGTGCCAGCCTAACAGGGTCGGGTCGGGTGGCTGAAGCTTTCTTT	CASLTGSGRVAEAFF
TRBV5-4	NA	TRBJ2-7	NA	TGTGCCAGCAGCGACCGGGACGCGTCCTACGAGCAGTACTTC	CASSDRDASYEQYF
TRBV13	NA	TRBJ2-3	TRBD1	TGTGCCAGCAGCTCAACCGCCGGGACAGACCTCACAGATACGCAGTATTTT	CASSSTAGTDLTDTQYF
TRBV19	NA	TRBJ2-2	NA	TGTGCCAGTAGTATCCCCAGGGAAGGCACCGGGGAGCTGTTTTTT	CASSIPREGTGELFF
TRBV28	NA	TRBJ2-7	TRBD2	TGTGCCAGTAAACTAGCGGCATCCTACGAGCAGTACTTC	CASKLAASYEQYF
TRBV10-3	NA	TRBJ2-7	NA	TGTGCCATCAGTGAGCCGACACAGGGATACGAGCAGTACTTC	CAISEPTQGYEQYF
TRBV4-1	NA	TRBJ2-1	NA	TGCGCCAGCAGCCAAGAGGTAGCGGACTACAATGAGCAGTTCTTC	CASSQEVADYNEQFF
TRBV28	NA	TRBJ1-2	NA	TGTGCCAGCAGTTTATACATCTTCCTCAACTATGGCTACACCTTC	CASSLYIFLNYGYTF
TRBV6-5	NA	TRBJ2-3	NA	TGTGCCAGCAGTGGGGCGAAGGAAGCCACAGATACGCAGTATTTT	CASSGAKEATDTQYF
TRBV27	NA	TRBJ1-2	NA	TGTGCCAGCAGTTTCGGGAGGAACTATGGCTACACCTTC	CASSFGRNYGYTF
TRBV7-6	NA	TRBJ2-5	TRBD2	TGTGCCAGCAGCTTAGAGGGAGGGCGGTTTAGAGAGACCCAGTACTTC	CASSLEGGRFRETQYF
TRBV16	NA	TRBJ2-7	TRBD1	TGTGCCAGCAGCCAAATGACAGGGGCTGGTTTGAGCTCCTACGAGCAGTACTTC	CASSQMTGAGLSSYEQYF
TRBV27	NA	TRBJ2-2	NA	TGTGCCAGCAGCAGTTTCGCCGGGGAGCTGTTTTTT	CASSSFAGELFF
TRBV15	NA	TRBJ2-1	NA	TGTGCCACCAGCATTTCTAGCGACAATGAGCAGTTCTTC	CATSISSDNEQFF
TRBV10-3	NA	TRBJ1-1	NA	TGTGCCATCAGTGAGCTCCGTGGGACGAACACTGAAGCTTTCTTT	CAISELRGTNTEAFF
TRBV28	NA	TRBJ1-1	NA	TGTGCCAGCAGTCTGACAGGAGACACGAGGTCCACTGAAGCTTTCTTT	CASSLTGDTRSTEAFF
TRBV4-1	NA	TRBJ2-1	NA	TGCGCCAGCAGCCATGGGGGCGCACAGGGTGAGCAGTTCTTC	CASSHGGAQGEQFF
TRBV2	NA	TRBJ2-7	TRBD1	TGTGCCAGCAGGGGACAGGGAGACTACGAGCAGTACTTC	CASRGQGDYEQYF
TRBV2	NA	TRBJ2-7	TRBD1	TGTGCCAGCAGTGCACTCCCGGGACAGGAACCGTACGAGCAGTACTTC	CASSALPGQEPYEQYF
TRBV6-5	NA	TRBJ2-1	TRBD2	TGTGCCAGCATTGGGACTAGCGGGACCAATGAGCAGTTCTTC	CASIGTSGTNEQFF
TRBV5-6	NA	TRBJ2-2	TRBD1	TGTGCCAGCAGCTACGACAGGGGACGGACCGGGGAGCTGTTTTTT	CASSYDRGRTGELFF
TRBV7-3	NA	TRBJ2-2	TRBD1	TGTGCCAGCAGCCAGGACAGGGAGAACACCGGGGAGCTGTTTTTT	CASSQDRENTGELFF